Below are 3 T cell receptor beta chains sequenced from a single sample in a study of T-cell reconstitution after alpha-beta-depleted transplantation in children. Unique molecular identifiers featured in how the TCRbeta library was prepared. TCRdb re-called the PCR reads with MiXCR, one entry per CDR3 protein. The table includes about 270,000 distinct CDR3 sequences, 9.9% detected once. This sample comprised PBMCs from the stem cell graft donor, obtained from the stem cell graft. These receptors all come from a human donor who donated a stem cell graft to a child with SCID.

In its sample, this clonotype was seen a few times. The chain is built from TRBV11-2 and TRBJ2-7; 11 nucleotides line up with TRBD1. The length of the CDR3 is 16 residues. Germline assignment: CDR1 SGHAT and CDR2 FQNNGV. V trimming: 0 bases; J trimming: 3 bases; junction bases outside the gene matches: 4. The CDR3: CASSLDLGTGGYEQYF. In nucleotides, the CDR3 is TGTGCCAGCAGCTTAGATCTGGGGACAGGGGGCTACGAGCAGTACTTC.

The J gene is TRBJ2-7, the V gene TRBV10-3; 11 nucleotides line up with TRBD1. CDR3 length equals 16 residues. The V and J ends lost 4 bases and 4 bases, in that order; junction bases with no gene match: 9. Germline V gives CDR1 ENHRY, CDR2 SYGVKD. The CDR3 region has the DNA TGTGCCATCAGTGGCAACGGGACAGGGGGTCTGTACGAGCAGTACTTC. Translating it yields CAISGNGTGGLYEQYF.

V usage is TRBV7-6 and J usage is TRBJ2-2, with D perhaps being TRBD1 or TRBD2 (5 bases each). Trimming removed 6 bases at V and 6 bases at J, with 11 bases between. The CDR3 sequence is 13 residues long. Germline V gives CDR1 SGHVS, CDR2 FNYEAQ. CDR3: CASSSGAAGELFF. The CDR3 nucleotides are TGTGCCAGCAGTTCCGGGGCGGCCGGGGAGCTGTTTTTT.